Presented here are 10 T cell receptor beta chains from one specimen sequenced in a study of blood T cell repertoires in COVID-19. Clones were read by immunoSEQ multiplex PCR, and TCRdb kept only the in-frame ones, dropping some. The table includes 200,000 to 250,000 clones, approximately 82% detected once. The sample comprised peripheral blood. These receptors all stem from a woman older than 75 with acute or convalescent COVID-19.

The chain uses TRBV6-5 and TRBJ1-5; 7 nucleotides align to TRBD1. The germline gives CDR1 MNHEY, CDR2 SVGAGI. CDR3 length equals 13 residues. V was pared by 8 bases and J by 7 bases, with 8 bases of the junction left unmatched. The CDR3 loop is CASQTGVGQPQHF. The CDR3 nucleotides are TGTGCCAGCCAAACAGGGGTGGGACAGCCCCAGCATTTT.

The J gene is TRBJ2-7, the V gene TRBV6-5; 9 positions agree with TRBD2. The CDR3 totals 14 residues. Germline V CDR1 and CDR2: MNHEY, SVGAGI. The J segment lost 0 bases and the V segment lost 9 bases, leaving 6 bases of the junction unmatched. The DNA of the CDR3 is TGTGCCAGTCTAGCGGGGAAGGGCTCCTACGAGCAGTACTTC. It translates to CASLAGKGSYEQYF.

This sequence joins TRBV5-1 and TRBJ2-5; 7 nucleotides line up with TRBD1. Germline lookup yields CDR1 SGHRS and CDR2 YFSETQ. The junction had 10 bases not matched to a gene; V was cut back by 0 bases and J by 2 bases. CDR3 length: 17 amino acids. Here the CDR3 DNA reads TGCGCCAGCAGCTTGGAGCAACAGGGGTTCGGGCAAGAGACCCAGTACTTC. It translates to CASSLEQQGFGQETQYF.

CDR3 bases: TGTGCCAGCAGCTCCCAGGTCAGTCCGGCCTATGGCTACACCTTC. Protein product: CASSSQVSPAYGYTF. This sequence joins TRBV7-8 and TRBJ1-2; D uncertain. V lost 4 bases and J lost 4, with 16 bases in between. This CDR3 comprises 15 residues. Germline V lookup: CDR1 SGHVS, CDR2 FQNEAQ.

The chain is built from TRBV20-1 and TRBJ2-2, with 7 bases fitting TRBD2. V shed 3 bases and J 0 bases; nucleotides not matched to a gene: 7. This CDR3 has 16 residues. The germline V gene has CDR1 DFQATT and CDR2 SNEGSKA (reference sequence). CDR3 amino acids: CSASSGLAANTGELFF. For the CDR3, the DNA is TGCAGTGCTAGTAGTGGTCTAGCGGCGAACACCGGGGAGCTGTTTTTT.

This chain joins TRBV24-1 and TRBJ2-1; the match to TRBD2 covers 8 bases. Trimming cost V 4 bases and J 5 bases; bases outside gene matches: 6. The CDR3 runs 15 residues. Germline CDR1 reads KGHDR; CDR2 reads SFDVKD. The chain's CDR3 is CATSEVRGGDNEQFF. The CDR3, as DNA: TGTGCCACCAGTGAGGTACGGGGGGGAGACAATGAGCAGTTCTTC.

The chain uses TRBV7-8 and TRBJ1-6, with D possibly being TRBD1 (6 bases). Trimming stripped 2 bases from V and 6 bases from J, with 11 bases between. Germline V gene sequence: CDR1 SGHVS, CDR2 FQNEAQ. The CDR3 loop spans 15 amino acids. The CDR3 DNA follows: TGTGCCAGCAGCTTATCAGGGGCATTTAATTCACCCCTCCACTTT. It specifies CASSLSGAFNSPLHF.

The genes are TRBV24-1 and TRBJ2-3; TRBD1 agrees at 8 bases. Trimming at V came to 3 bases and at J to 3 bases, leaving 4 bases not matched to a gene. The germline gives CDR1 KGHDR, CDR2 SFDVKD. The CDR3 is 15 amino acids. The CDR3 bases are TGTGCCACCAGTGATGCAGGGGGCGCGACAGATACGCAGTATTTT. Translation: CATSDAGGATDTQYF.

V and J are TRBV3-1 (or the pseudogene TRBV3-2) and TRBJ1-2; D uncertain. From germline, CDR1 is LGHDT and CDR2 YNNKEL (reference sequence). The CDR3 consists of 14 residues. V lost 0 bases, J lost 8 bases, and 13 bases lay in between. CDR3 DNA: TGTGCCAGCAGCCAAGATTCGAGGGTCGGAGGCTACACCTTC. Amino acid sequence: CASSQDSRVGGYTF.

This clone was counted a few times. The chain joins TRBV19 to TRBJ1-2; D not certain. The length of the CDR3 is 11 residues. From germline, CDR1 is LNHDA and CDR2 SQIVND (reference sequence). Trimming removed 4 bases from V and 8 bases from J, with 8 bases in between. The CDR3 protein is CASSSRRGYTF. In nucleotides, the CDR3 is TGTGCCAGTAGTAGCCGTCGGGGCTACACCTTC.